The clone carrying this TCR beta chain was detected a few times. Looked up from germline, CDR1 is SGHRS and CDR2 is YFSETQ. This CDR3 has 14 amino acids. The record originates from a study of T cells after yellow fever vaccination. TCRdb used MiXCR to reprocess the 5' RACE reads, holding one entry per CDR3 protein. The table shows around 340,000 distinct CDR3 sequences, with around 12% occurring only once. The sequence was collected from a man aged 18 to 29 who received the YFV17D yellow fever vaccine. Source: CD4+ T cells sorted from PBMCs, taken 15 days after the yellow fever booster vaccination. The V call is TRBV5-1, the J call TRBJ2-3, with TRBD2 identical over 8 bases. The CDR3 here is CATFSGAGTDTQYF. The CDR3 bases are TGCGCAACCTTTAGCGGGGCGGGCACAGATACGCAGTATTTT.